A selection of T cell receptor beta chains follows, all from one sample in a study of T cells in Graves' hyperthyroidism and ophthalmopathy. TCRdb redid the calling of the multiplex PCR reads with MiXCR, one entry per CDR3 protein. This table holds roughly 580,000 distinct CDR3 sequences, about 14% found once. Sequencing was carried out using blood. These receptors came from a woman in her thirties with Graves' hyperthyroidism that later progressed to Graves' ophthalmopathy. CDR3s include the opening cysteine and the closing phenylalanine or tryptophan. The D gene is left open where the match is weak. A clone size is listed for some rows: how often the clone was seen (once, few, many), or a class if it is expanded.

v_gene	j_gene	d_gene	abundance	CDR3aa	CDR3nt
TRBV24-1	TRBJ2-6	-	many	CATGTFSGANVLTF	TGTGCCACCGGGACTTTCTCTGGGGCCAACGTCCTGACTTTC
TRBV3-1	TRBJ2-7	TRBD2	-	CASSQDGDYFYEQYF	TGTGCCAGCAGCCAAGATGGGGACTACTTCTACGAGCAGTACTTC
TRBV24-1	TRBJ2-2	TRBD2	once	CATSEEIAGVNSGELFF	TGTGCCACCAGTGAAGAAATAGCGGGAGTGAACAGCGGGGAGCTGTTTTTT
TRBV12-3/TRBV12-4	TRBJ1-2	TRBD1	many	CASSFKVGTGELYGYTF	TGTGCCAGCAGTTTTAAGGTGGGGACAGGGGAACTCTATGGCTACACCTTC
TRBV27	TRBJ2-7	TRBD2	many	CASRFGTSGRIYEQYF	TGTGCCAGCAGATTTGGGACTAGCGGGAGAATCTACGAGCAGTACTTC
TRBV10-3	TRBJ1-2	TRBD1	few	CAISGTGEDRGYTF	TGTGCCATCAGCGGGACAGGGGAAGATAGGGGCTACACCTTC
TRBV11-1	TRBJ1-1	-	many	CASSPPWGGTEAFF	TGTGCCAGCAGCCCCCCTTGGGGAGGCACTGAAGCTTTCTTT
TRBV11-3	TRBJ1-1	-	many	CASSLESAAAVTEAFF	TGTGCCAGCAGCTTAGAGAGTGCCGCCGCGGTCACTGAAGCTTTCTTT
TRBV11-2	TRBJ2-7	-	many	CASSLVPGTEYEQYF	TGTGCCAGCAGCTTAGTTCCAGGTACGGAGTACGAGCAGTACTTC
TRBV4-1	TRBJ2-5	TRBD2	many	CASSTGLGQETQYF	TGCGCCAGCAGCACTGGACTAGGCCAAGAGACCCAGTACTTC
TRBV6-1	TRBJ1-5	-	-	CASSAQGISNQPQHF	TGTGCCAGCAGTGCCCAGGGGATAAGCAATCAGCCCCAGCATTTT
TRBV24-1	TRBJ2-5	-	-	CATSEAEYQETQYF	TGTGCCACCAGTGAGGCAGAGTACCAAGAGACCCAGTACTTC
TRBV5-6	TRBJ1-5	-	few	CASSFSINQPQHF	TGTGCCAGCAGCTTTAGCATCAATCAGCCCCAGCATTTT
TRBV13	TRBJ2-1	TRBD1	many	CASISTGTGNNEQFF	TGTGCCAGCATTTCTACCGGGACAGGCAACAATGAGCAGTTCTTC
TRBV18	TRBJ2-5	-	-	CASSPPGRQETQYF	TGTGCCAGCTCACCCCCCGGCAGACAAGAGACCCAGTACTTC
TRBV6-1	TRBJ1-6	-	many	CASRGVNSPLHF	TGTGCCAGCAGGGGAGTTAATTCACCCCTCCACTTT
TRBV25-1	TRBJ2-1	-	many	CASSVDLGSGGSEQFF	TGTGCCAGCAGTGTAGACTTGGGATCCGGAGGGAGTGAGCAGTTCTTC
TRBV3-1	TRBJ2-3	-	many	CASTQSPADTQYF	TGTGCCAGCACCCAATCGCCCGCAGATACGCAGTATTTT
TRBV10-3	TRBJ1-3	-	few	CAISEEFGLDSGPGNAIYF	TGTGCCATCAGTGAGGAGTTCGGATTGGATTCCGGCCCGGGGAACGCCATATATTTT
TRBV27	TRBJ2-3	TRBD1	-	CASDPDRAPSTDTQYF	TGTGCCAGCGATCCTGACAGGGCGCCCAGCACAGATACGCAGTATTTT
TRBV6-5	TRBJ2-3	TRBD2	-	CASSYSPGGADTQYF	TGTGCCAGCAGTTACTCGCCGGGAGGCGCAGATACGCAGTATTTT
TRBV20-1	TRBJ2-1	-	-	CSAAAGPEQFF	TGCAGCGCCGCAGCGGGCCCGGAGCAGTTCTTC
TRBV11-1	TRBJ2-3	TRBD1	-	CASSNPDRARDTQYF	TGTGCCAGCAGCAACCCAGACAGGGCTAGAGATACGCAGTATTTT
TRBV4-1	TRBJ2-2	TRBD2	-	CASSHGTSGNTGELFF	TGCGCCAGCAGCCACGGGACTAGCGGGAACACCGGGGAGCTGTTTTTT
TRBV7-2	TRBJ1-2	-	-	CASSLGRDIYGYTF	TGTGCCAGCAGCTTAGGCCGGGACATTTATGGCTACACCTTC
TRBV5-1	TRBJ2-7	TRBD2	-	CASSLGGRGFMHEQYF	TGCGCCAGCAGCTTGGGCGGGAGGGGATTTATGCACGAGCAGTACTTC
TRBV4-3	TRBJ2-7	TRBD1	-	CASSRGQGGDYEQYF	TGCGCCAGCAGCCGAGGACAGGGGGGGGACTACGAGCAGTACTTC
TRBV11-2	TRBJ1-1	-	many	CASSLAFGMNLGTEAFF	TGTGCCAGCAGCTTAGCGTTTGGAATGAACCTCGGTACTGAAGCTTTCTTT
TRBV7-3	TRBJ1-5	-	few	CASSISGMDQPQHF	TGTGCCAGTAGTATATCGGGGATGGATCAGCCCCAGCATTTT
TRBV5-1	TRBJ2-7	-	many	CASSLGDRTYEQYF	TGCGCCAGCAGCTTGGGAGACAGGACCTACGAGCAGTACTTC
TRBV7-6	TRBJ2-7	TRBD1	-	CASSLISRQGASYEQYF	TGTGCCAGCAGCTTAATATCACGGCAGGGGGCTTCCTACGAGCAGTACTTC
TRBV5-8	TRBJ2-3	TRBD2	many	CATLGAGRGTDTQYF	TGTGCCACGCTGGGAGCGGGGCGGGGCACAGATACGCAGTATTTT
TRBV6-8	TRBJ2-1	TRBD2	few	CASSSGRARKTPWVDEQFF	TGTGCCAGTTCTAGCGGGAGGGCCAGGAAAACCCCTTGGGTCGATGAGCAGTTCTTC
TRBV14	TRBJ2-3	TRBD2	many	CASSQERGGSGDTQYF	TGTGCCAGCAGCCAAGAGAGGGGCGGGAGCGGAGATACGCAGTATTTT
TRBV29-1	TRBJ2-1	-	many	CSVSTRLEGEQFF	TGCAGCGTTTCCACACGACTTGAGGGTGAGCAGTTCTTC
TRBV28	TRBJ1-2	-	many	CASSSRTQPYGYTF	TGTGCCAGCAGTTCCCGGACACAGCCCTATGGCTACACCTTC
TRBV20-1	TRBJ1-5	-	many	CSARFDSSNQPQHF	TGCAGTGCTAGGTTCGATTCTAGCAATCAGCCCCAGCATTTT
TRBV28	TRBJ2-7	TRBD1	-	CASSFKQGAYEQYF	TGTGCCAGCAGTTTTAAACAGGGGGCCTACGAGCAGTACTTC
TRBV11-2	TRBJ1-1	-	-	CASSDHRVGTEAFF	TGTGCCAGCAGCGATCACAGGGTCGGCACTGAAGCTTTCTTT
TRBV18	TRBJ1-1	-	many	CASSPPGLQKTAEAFF	TGTGCCAGCTCACCACCCGGGCTCCAAAAAACGGCTGAAGCTTTCTTT
TRBV29-1	TRBJ1-1	-	many	CSWGGPEAFF	TGCAGCTGGGGGGGTCCTGAAGCTTTCTTT
TRBV2	TRBJ1-3	-	many	CASPGTGTGLGNTIYF	TGTGCCAGTCCGGGTACCGGCACAGGCCTTGGAAACACCATATATTTT
TRBV5-1	TRBJ2-7	-	-	CASSLDRRGVDEQYF	TGCGCCAGCAGCTTGGACCGCCGAGGCGTTGACGAGCAGTACTTC
TRBV11-3	TRBJ2-5	-	many	CASSFSSGTQYF	TGTGCCAGCAGCTTCAGTAGCGGGACCCAGTACTTC
TRBV2	TRBJ2-4	-	many	CASSDERKNIQYF	TGTGCCAGCAGTGACGAACGGAAAAACATTCAGTACTTC
TRBV28	TRBJ2-7	-	many	CASRPGPLVEQYF	TGTGCCAGCAGGCCGGGCCCTCTTGTGGAGCAGTACTTC
TRBV20-1	TRBJ1-5	TRBD1	-	CSAQRQGNQPQHF	TGCAGTGCCCAAAGACAGGGAAATCAGCCCCAGCATTTT
TRBV2	TRBJ2-3	-	many	CASRPGTAVDTQYF	TGTGCCAGCAGGCCCGGGACTGCGGTAGATACGCAGTATTTT